This T cell receptor (beta chain) was identified in a study of cytomegalovirus exposure and HLA in healthy donors. In the study overall: From about 179 million T cells, an earlier analysis saw 117 million unique TCR beta sequences. Notes on the study in general: Indistinguishable V segments, including TRBV6-2 and TRBV6-3, were excluded. High sensitivity and specificity were reportedly achieved when the classifier diagnosed cytomegalovirus status. A later analysis linked a missense DCLRE1C variant to TCR beta V- and J-gene trimming.

PCR used 60 Vbeta primers and 13 Jbeta primers. The repertoire was sequenced with immunoSEQ multiplex PCR; TCRdb's copy has only in-frame clones and lacks some. The sample lists some 150,000 clones, almost 85% occurring once. The trim removed 3 bases at V and 5 bases at J, leaving 16 bases unmatched. Germline V gene data show CDR1 as SGHNT and CDR2 as YYREEE (reference sequence). This CDR3 has 18 residues. Notes on this clone: Its antigen is currently unknown.

Sequenced: PBMCs. The source is a young man in good health and CMV-seropositive. The chain recombines TRBV5-4 with TRBJ2-5; 10 positions agree with TRBD2. The CDR3 reads CASSSITKSGRAGETQYF. CDR3 bases: TGTGCCAGCAGCTCAATCACAAAAAGCGGGAGGGCCGGTGAGACCCAGTACTTC.